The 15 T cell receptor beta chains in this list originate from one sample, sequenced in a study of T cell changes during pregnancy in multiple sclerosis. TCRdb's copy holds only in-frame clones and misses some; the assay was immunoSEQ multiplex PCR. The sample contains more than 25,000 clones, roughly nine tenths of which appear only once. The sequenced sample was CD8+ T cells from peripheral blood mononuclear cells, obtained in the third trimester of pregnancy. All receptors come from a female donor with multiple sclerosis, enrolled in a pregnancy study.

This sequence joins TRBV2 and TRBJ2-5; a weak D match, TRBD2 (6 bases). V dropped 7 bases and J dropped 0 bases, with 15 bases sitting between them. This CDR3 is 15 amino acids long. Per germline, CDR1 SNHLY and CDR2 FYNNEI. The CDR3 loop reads CASTPPGLHQETQYF. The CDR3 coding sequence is TGTGCCAGCACTCCCCCGGGACTCCACCAAGAGACCCAGTACTTC.

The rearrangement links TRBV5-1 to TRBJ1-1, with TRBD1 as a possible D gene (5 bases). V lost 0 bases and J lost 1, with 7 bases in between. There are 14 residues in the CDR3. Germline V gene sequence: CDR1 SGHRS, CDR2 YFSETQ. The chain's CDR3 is CASSLGGRNTEAFF. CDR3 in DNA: TGCGCCAGCAGCTTGGGGGGCAGGAACACTGAAGCTTTCTTT.

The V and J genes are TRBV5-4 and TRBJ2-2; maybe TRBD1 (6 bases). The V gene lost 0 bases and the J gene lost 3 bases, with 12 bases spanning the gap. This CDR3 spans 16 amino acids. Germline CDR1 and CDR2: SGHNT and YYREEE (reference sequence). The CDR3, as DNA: TGTGCCAGCAGCTTGGGACAGGAATTTCACACCGGGGAGCTGTTTTTT. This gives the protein CASSLGQEFHTGELFF.

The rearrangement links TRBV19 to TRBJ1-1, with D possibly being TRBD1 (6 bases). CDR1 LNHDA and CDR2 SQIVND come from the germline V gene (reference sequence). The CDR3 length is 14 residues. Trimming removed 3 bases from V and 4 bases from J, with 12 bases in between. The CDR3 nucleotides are TGTGCCAGTAGTATCGAAACCAGGGGCACTGAAGCTTTCTTT. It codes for CASSIETRGTEAFF.

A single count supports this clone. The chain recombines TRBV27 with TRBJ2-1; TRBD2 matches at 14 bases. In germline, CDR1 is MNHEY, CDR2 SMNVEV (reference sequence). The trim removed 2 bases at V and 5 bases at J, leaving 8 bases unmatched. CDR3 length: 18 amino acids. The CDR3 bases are TGTGCCAGCAGTTTAATCTACCAGACTAGCGGGAGGGACAATGAGCAGTTCTTC. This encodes CASSLIYQTSGRDNEQFF.

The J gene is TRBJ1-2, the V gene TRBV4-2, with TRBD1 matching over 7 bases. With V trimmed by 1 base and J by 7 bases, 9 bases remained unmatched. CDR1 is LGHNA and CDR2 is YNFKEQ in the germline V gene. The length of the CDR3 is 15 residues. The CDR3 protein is CASSQGQGESFGYTF. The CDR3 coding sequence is TGTGCCAGCAGCCAAGGACAGGGCGAATCATTTGGCTACACCTTC.

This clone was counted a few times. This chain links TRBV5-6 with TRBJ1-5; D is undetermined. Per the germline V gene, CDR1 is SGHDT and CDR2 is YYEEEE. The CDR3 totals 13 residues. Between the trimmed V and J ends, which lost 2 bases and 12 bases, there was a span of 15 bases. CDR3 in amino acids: CASSFGSLGLQHF. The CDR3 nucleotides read TGTGCCAGCAGCTTCGGGTCCCTTGGACTCCAGCATTTT.

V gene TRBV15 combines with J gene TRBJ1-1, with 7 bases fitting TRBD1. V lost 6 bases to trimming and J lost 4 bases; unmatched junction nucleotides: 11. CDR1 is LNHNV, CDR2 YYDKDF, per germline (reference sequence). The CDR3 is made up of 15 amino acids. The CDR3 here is CATSPRQGWTTEAFF. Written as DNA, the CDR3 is TGTGCCACCAGTCCACGACAGGGATGGACCACTGAAGCTTTCTTT. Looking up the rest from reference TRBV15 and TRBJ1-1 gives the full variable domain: DAMVIQNPRYQVTQFGKPVTLSCSQTLNHNVMYWYQQKSSQAPKLLFHYYDKDFNNEADTPDNFQSRRPNTSFCFLDIRSPGLGDTAMYLCATSPRQGWTTEAFFGQGTRLTVV.

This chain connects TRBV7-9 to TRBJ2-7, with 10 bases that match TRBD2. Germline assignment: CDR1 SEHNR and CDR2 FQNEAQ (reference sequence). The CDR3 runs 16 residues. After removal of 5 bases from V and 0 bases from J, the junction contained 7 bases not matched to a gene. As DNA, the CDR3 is TGTGCCAGCAGCGCCTCTAGCGGGAGTTTCTCCTACGAGCAGTACTTC. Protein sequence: CASSASSGSFSYEQYF.

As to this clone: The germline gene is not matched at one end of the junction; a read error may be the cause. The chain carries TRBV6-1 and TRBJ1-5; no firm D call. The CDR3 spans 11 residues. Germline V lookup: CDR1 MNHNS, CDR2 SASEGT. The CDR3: CASSGRQLQHF. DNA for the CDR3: TGTGCCAGCAGTGGCAGGCAGCTCCAGCATTTT.

DNA of the CDR3: TGTGCCAGCAGTTACGGCCAGAACACTGAAGCTTTCTTT. Amino acids: CASSYGQNTEAFF. The chain uses TRBV6-5 and TRBJ1-1, with D hard to call. Germline V gives CDR1 MNHEY, CDR2 SVGAGI. V was trimmed by 2 bases and J by 1 base, leaving 5 bases between them. The CDR3 length is 13 residues.

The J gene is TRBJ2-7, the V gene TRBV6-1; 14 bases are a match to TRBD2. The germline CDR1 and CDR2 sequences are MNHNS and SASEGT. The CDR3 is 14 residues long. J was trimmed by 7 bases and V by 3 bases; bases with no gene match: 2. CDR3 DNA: TGTGCCAGCAGTGAGGGACTAGCGGGAGAGGAGCAGTACTTC. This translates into CASSEGLAGEEQYF.

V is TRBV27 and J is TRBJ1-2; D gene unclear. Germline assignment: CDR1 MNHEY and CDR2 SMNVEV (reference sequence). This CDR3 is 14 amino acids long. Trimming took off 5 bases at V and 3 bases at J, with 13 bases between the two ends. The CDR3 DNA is TGTGCCAGCAGTCACCGCCCACAGCACTATGGCTACACCTTC. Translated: CASSHRPQHYGYTF.

The CDR3 DNA sequence: TGTGCCAGCAGCCCCAGGACTAGCGGGACGGATGAGCAGTTCTTC. The encoded protein is CASSPRTSGTDEQFF. The chain combines TRBV9 with TRBJ2-1; 12 bases line up with TRBD2. The germline V gene encodes CDR1 SGDLS and CDR2 YYNGEE. The trim removed 4 bases at V and 8 bases at J, leaving 7 bases unmatched. The CDR3 totals 15 residues. Drawing the rest from reference TRBV9 and TRBJ2-1, the complete variable domain is DSGVTQTPKHLITATGQRVTLRCSPRSGDLSVYWYQQSLDQGLQFLIQYYNGEERAKGNILERFSAQQFPDLHSELNLSSLELGDSALYFCASSPRTSGTDEQFFGPGTRLTVL.

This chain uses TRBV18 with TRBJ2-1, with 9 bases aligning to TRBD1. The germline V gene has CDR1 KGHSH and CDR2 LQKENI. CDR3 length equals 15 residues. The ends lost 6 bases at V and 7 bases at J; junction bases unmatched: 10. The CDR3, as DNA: TGTGCCAGCTCTGTCCCGGGACAGGGAGGTAATGAGCAGTTCTTC. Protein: CASSVPGQGGNEQFF. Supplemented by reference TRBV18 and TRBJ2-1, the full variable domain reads NAGVMQNPRHLVRRRGQEARLRCSPMKGHSHVYWYRQLPEEGLKFMVYLQKENIIDESGMPKERFSAEFPKEGPSILRIQQVVRGDSAAYFCASSVPGQGGNEQFFGPGTRLTVL.